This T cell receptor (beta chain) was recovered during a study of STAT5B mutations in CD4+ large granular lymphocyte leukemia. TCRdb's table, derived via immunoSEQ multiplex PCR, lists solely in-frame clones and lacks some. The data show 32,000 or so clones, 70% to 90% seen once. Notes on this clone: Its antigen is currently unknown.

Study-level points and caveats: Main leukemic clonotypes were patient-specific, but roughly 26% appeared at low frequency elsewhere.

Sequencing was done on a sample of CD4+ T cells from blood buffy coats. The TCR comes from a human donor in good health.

CDR3 sequence: CASSYVRTGAGNTIYF. CDR3 coding DNA: TGTGCCAGCAGTTACGTCCGGACAGGGGCTGGAAACACCATATATTTT. The V gene is TRBV6-5, the J gene TRBJ1-3; 9 bases are shared with TRBD1. V was clipped by 2 bases and J by 2 bases; unmatched bases: 4. The CDR3 is made up of 16 amino acids. The germline V gene encodes CDR1 MNHEY and CDR2 SVGAGI.